This paragraph reports one TCR beta chain. Its cognate antigen is unknown. The sample comes from a study of monozygotic twins with inflammatory bowel disease. The study, taken as a whole, reports: Repertoire likeness was no different across concordant and discordant twins, perhaps owing to restricted power.

Addition of UMIs with a 6-nucleotide sample barcode was achieved by template switching. With about 15 and 9 cycles respectively, two nested PCRs were carried out on TCRalpha and TCRbeta cDNA. TCRdb reprocessed the 5' RACE reads; each CDR3 protein has one entry and no DNA is given. The table lists 150,000 to 200,000 distinct CDR3 sequences. The germline V gene encodes CDR1 SGHRS and CDR2 YFSETQ. The CDR3 has 14 amino acids. Whole blood that had not undergone T cell sorting provided the isolated total RNA. The source is a human donor with ulcerative colitis or Crohn's disease, or a healthy co-twin of an affected twin (not recorded which). Input material: blood. The chain couples TRBV5-1 to TRBJ2-7. The CDR3 sequence: CASSQPQGPYEQYF.